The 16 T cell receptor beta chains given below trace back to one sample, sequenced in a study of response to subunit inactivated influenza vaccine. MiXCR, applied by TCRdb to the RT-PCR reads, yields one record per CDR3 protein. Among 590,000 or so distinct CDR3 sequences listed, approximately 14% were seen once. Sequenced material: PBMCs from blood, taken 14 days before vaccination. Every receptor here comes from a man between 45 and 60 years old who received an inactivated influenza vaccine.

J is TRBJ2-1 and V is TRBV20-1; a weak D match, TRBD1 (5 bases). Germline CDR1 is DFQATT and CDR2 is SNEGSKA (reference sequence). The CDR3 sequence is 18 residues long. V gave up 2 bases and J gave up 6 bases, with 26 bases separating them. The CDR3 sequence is CSARPGWARRDKVNEQFF. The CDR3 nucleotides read TGCAGTGCTAGACCTGGTTGGGCTCGCAGGGATAAAGTCAATGAGCAGTTCTTC.

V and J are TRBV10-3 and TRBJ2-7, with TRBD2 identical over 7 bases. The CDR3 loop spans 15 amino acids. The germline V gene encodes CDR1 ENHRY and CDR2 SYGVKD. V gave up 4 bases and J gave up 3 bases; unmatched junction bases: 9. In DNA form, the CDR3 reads TGTGCCATCAGTGCCTTATGGGGCGGGGGCTACGAGCAGTACTTC. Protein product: CAISALWGGGYEQYF.

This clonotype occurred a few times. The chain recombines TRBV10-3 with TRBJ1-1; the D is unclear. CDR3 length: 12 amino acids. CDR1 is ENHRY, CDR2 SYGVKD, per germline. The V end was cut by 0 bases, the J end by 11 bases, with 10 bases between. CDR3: CAISESGPVAFF. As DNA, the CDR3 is TGTGCCATCAGTGAGTCGGGCCCCGTGGCTTTCTTT.

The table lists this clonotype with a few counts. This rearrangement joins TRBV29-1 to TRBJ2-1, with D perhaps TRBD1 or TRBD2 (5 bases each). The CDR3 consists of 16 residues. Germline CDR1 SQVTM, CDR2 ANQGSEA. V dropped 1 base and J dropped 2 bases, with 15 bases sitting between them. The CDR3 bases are TGCAGCGTTGAAGGGTCCTCGGGACCCCCCTACAATGAGCAGTTCTTC. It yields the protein CSVEGSSGPPYNEQFF.

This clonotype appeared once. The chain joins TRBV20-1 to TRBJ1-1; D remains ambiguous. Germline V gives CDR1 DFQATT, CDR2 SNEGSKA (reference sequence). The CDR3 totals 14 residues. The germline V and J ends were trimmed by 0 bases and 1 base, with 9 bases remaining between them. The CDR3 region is CSARDQLGNTEAFF. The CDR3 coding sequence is TGCAGTGCTAGAGACCAGCTCGGGAACACTGAAGCTTTCTTT.

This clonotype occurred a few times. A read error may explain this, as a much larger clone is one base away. The CDR3 nucleotides read TGTGCCAGCAGCCCAGGGGCCACTGAAGCTTTCTTT. Residues: CASSPGATEAFF. V is TRBV7-9 and J is TRBJ1-1; TRBD1 is a possible D gene (6 bases). V was clipped by 5 bases and J by 4 bases, with 8 bases between them. This CDR3 region has 12 residues. Germline V gene sequence: CDR1 SEHNR, CDR2 FQNEAQ (reference sequence). Full variable domain (rest looked up from reference TRBV7-9 and TRBJ1-1): DTGVSQNPRHKITKRGQNVTFRCDPISEHNRLYWYRQTLGQGPEFLTYFQNEAQLEKSRLLSDRFSAERPKGSFSTLEIQRTEQGDSAMYLCASSPGATEAFFGQGTRLTVV.

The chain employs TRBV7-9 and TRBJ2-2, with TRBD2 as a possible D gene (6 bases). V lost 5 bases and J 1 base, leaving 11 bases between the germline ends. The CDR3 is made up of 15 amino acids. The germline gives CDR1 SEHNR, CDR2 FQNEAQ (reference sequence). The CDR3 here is CASSRRRGNTGELFF. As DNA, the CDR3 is TGTGCCAGCAGCCGCCGGCGGGGGAACACCGGGGAGCTGTTTTTT.

The CDR3 reads CSARRGGRGSTDTQYF. The CDR3 DNA follows: TGCAGTGCTAGGAGGGGGGGCAGGGGAAGCACAGATACGCAGTATTTT. This rearrangement joins TRBV20-1 to TRBJ2-3; perhaps TRBD2 as D (7 bases). CDR3 length equals 16 residues. V gave up 3 bases and J gave up 0 bases, with 16 bases separating them. In germline, CDR1 is DFQATT, CDR2 SNEGSKA (reference sequence).

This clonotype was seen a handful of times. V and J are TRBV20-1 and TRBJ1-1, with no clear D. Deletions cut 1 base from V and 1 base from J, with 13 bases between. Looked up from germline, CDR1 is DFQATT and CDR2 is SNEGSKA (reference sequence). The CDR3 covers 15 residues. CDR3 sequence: CSARVGSRGNTEAFF. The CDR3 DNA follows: TGCAGTGCTAGAGTCGGTAGCCGGGGGAACACTGAAGCTTTCTTT.

The CDR3 DNA is TGCAGTGCTAGGTTCAGGGCCAATAATTCACCCCTCCACTTT. Amino acids: CSARFRANNSPLHF. The genes are TRBV20-1 and TRBJ1-6; a weak D match, TRBD1 (5 bases). This CDR3 contains 14 residues. In germline, CDR1 is DFQATT, CDR2 SNEGSKA (reference sequence). V was shortened by 3 bases and J by 5 bases, with 11 bases between the two germline ends.

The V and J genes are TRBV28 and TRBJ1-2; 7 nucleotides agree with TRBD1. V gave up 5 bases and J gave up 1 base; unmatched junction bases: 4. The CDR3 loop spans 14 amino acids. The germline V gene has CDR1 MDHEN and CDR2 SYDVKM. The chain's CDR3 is CASSTRDSNYGYTF. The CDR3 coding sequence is TGTGCCAGCAGTACCCGGGACAGTAACTATGGCTACACCTTC.

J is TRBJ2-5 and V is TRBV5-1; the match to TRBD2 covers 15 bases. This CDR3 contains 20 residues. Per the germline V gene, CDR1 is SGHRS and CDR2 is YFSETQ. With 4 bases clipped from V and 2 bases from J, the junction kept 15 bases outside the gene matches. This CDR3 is CASSPGTGTSGGPWQETQYF. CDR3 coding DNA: TGCGCCAGCAGCCCAGGGACCGGGACTAGCGGGGGGCCCTGGCAAGAGACCCAGTACTTC.

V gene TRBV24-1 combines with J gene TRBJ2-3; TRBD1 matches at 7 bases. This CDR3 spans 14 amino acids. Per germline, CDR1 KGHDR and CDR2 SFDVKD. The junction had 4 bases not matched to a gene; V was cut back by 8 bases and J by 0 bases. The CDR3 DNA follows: TGTGCCACCAAGGACAGGACCAGCACAGATACGCAGTATTTT. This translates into CATKDRTSTDTQYF.

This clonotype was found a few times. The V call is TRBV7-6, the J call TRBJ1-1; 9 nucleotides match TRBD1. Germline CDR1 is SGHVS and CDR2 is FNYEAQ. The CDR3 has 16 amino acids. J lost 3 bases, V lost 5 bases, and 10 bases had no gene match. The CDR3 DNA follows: TGTGCCAGCAGCCGAACAGGGGGCTCCGGGCACACTGAAGCTTTCTTT. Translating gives CASSRTGGSGHTEAFF.

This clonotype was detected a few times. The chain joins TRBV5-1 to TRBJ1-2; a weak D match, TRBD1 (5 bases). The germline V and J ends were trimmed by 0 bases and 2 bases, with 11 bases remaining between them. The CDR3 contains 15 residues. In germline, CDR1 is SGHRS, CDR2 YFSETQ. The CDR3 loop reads CASSLVLGANYGYTF. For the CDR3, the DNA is TGCGCCAGCAGCTTGGTATTAGGGGCCAACTATGGCTACACCTTC.

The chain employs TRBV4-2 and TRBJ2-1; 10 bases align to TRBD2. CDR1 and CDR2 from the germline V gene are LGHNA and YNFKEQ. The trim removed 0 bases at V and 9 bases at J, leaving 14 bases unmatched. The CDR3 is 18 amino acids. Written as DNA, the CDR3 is TGTGCCAGCAGCCAAGATCCCATGGGCCTAGCGGGGGTCACTGAGCAGTTCTTC. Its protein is CASSQDPMGLAGVTEQFF.